The sequence of this TCR beta chain was determined in a study of blood T cell repertoires in COVID-19. Study-wide context: Specimens from acute and convalescent COVID-19 originated in the United States, Italy and Spain. T cells, B-cell-depleted T cells, or PBMCs provided the cDNA or gDNA that served as material.

In the source study's methods: Scientists estimated how many nucleated cells there were by amplifying reference gene primers. Sequenced by immunoSEQ multiplex PCR; TCRdb stores in-frame clones only, minus some. From that table come the V and J calls and clone size; the DNA was used to work out D and trimming. The data hold just over 150,000 clones, with approximately 84% observed a single time. A note on this clone: This sample also contains other DNA sequences that code for the same CDR3.

The source material was peripheral blood. The TCR was taken from a woman of 80 years or more with acute or convalescent COVID-19.

In nucleotides, the CDR3 is TGTGCCAGCAGCTTGGACAGGGGAAGTGGGGCCAACGTCCTGACTTTC. The encoded protein is CASSLDRGSGANVLTF. The chain joins TRBV11-2 to TRBJ2-6, with 9 bases aligning to TRBD1. Germline loops: CDR1 SGHAT, CDR2 FQNNGV. V shed 3 bases, J shed 3 bases, and the junction held 3 bases outside the gene matches. The CDR3 totals 16 residues.